These 3 T cell receptor beta chains were sequenced from one sample in a study of blood T cells in healthy people across ages. Then a second PCR, running roughly 7 to 11 cycles, was carried out with a sample-barcoded 5' primer and a J-beta primer mix. TCRdb redid the calling of the 5' RACE reads with MiXCR, one entry per CDR3 protein. This repertoire shows 650,000 to 1,000,000 distinct CDR3 sequences, 30% to 45% found once; its top ten account for 13%. The specimen was blood. The receptor source for this set is a man aged 18-30 years in good health.

This clonotype was recorded many times. The V and J genes are TRBV11-1 and TRBJ2-3; no clear D. Germline V CDR1 and CDR2: SGHAT, FQDESV (reference sequence). Trimming shortened V by 5 bases and J by 0 bases, and 9 bases separated the two germline ends. The CDR3 covers 14 residues. The CDR3 DNA follows: TGTGCCAGCAGCCCGAGGTCTAGCACAGATACGCAGTATTTT. Translated: CASSPRSSTDTQYF.

This clonotype was found a few times. This chain links TRBV15 with TRBJ1-5; D perhaps matches TRBD1 (5 bases). This CDR3 contains 13 residues. The V and J ends lost 8 bases and 1 base respectively, with 9 bases between them. Per germline, CDR1 LNHNV and CDR2 YYDKDF (reference sequence). The CDR3 nucleotides are TGTGCCACCGCGAGGGGCAGCAATCAGCCCCAGCATTTT. It yields the protein CATARGSNQPQHF.

This clonotype was found many times. V and J are TRBV12-3 or TRBV12-4 and TRBJ2-1; D perhaps matches TRBD1 (6 bases). V lost 6 bases to trimming and J lost 2 bases, with 14 bases between them. The CDR3 is 15 residues long. In DNA form, the CDR3 reads TGTGCCAGCAGGGCAGGGGTCAACACCTACAATGAGCAGTTCTTC. Translation gives CASRAGVNTYNEQFF.